These 23 T cell receptor beta chains originate from one sample sequenced in a study of graft-versus-host responses after intestinal transplantation. Sequenced by immunoSEQ multiplex PCR; TCRdb stores in-frame clones only, minus some. The sample lists about 47,000 clones, around 96% occurring once. The starting material was PBMCs, obtained about 350 days after intestinal transplant. The source of these receptors is a human patient who received an intestinal transplant, so some T cells may come from the graft donor.

Only a few counts were recorded for this clone. The chain has TRBV6-1 and TRBJ1-4; possibly TRBD1 for D (5 bases). This CDR3 has 14 residues. The germline CDR1 and CDR2 sequences are MNHNS and SASEGT. Trimming took 6 bases from V and 0 from J, leaving 8 bases between them. The CDR3 reads CASSPGATNEKLFF. Written as DNA, the CDR3 is TGTGCCAGCAGCCCGGGGGCAACTAATGAAAAACTGTTTTTT.

The J gene is TRBJ1-6, the V gene TRBV9; D might be TRBD1 (6 bases). Trimming removed 5 bases from V and 5 bases from J, with 11 bases in between. Germline CDR1 SGDLS, CDR2 YYNGEE. The CDR3 runs 14 residues. The chain's CDR3 is CASRKDSNNSPLHF. As DNA, the CDR3 is TGTGCCAGCAGGAAGGACAGTAATAATTCACCCCTCCACTTT.

The chain has TRBV2 and TRBJ2-7, with D uncertain. Trimming removed 7 bases from V and 3 bases from J, with 10 bases in between. Germline lookup yields CDR1 SNHLY and CDR2 FYNNEI. There are 12 residues in the CDR3. CDR3 bases: TGTGCCAGCACGGGCGGTGACTACGAGCAGTACTTC. Translated: CASTGGDYEQYF.

This clone was seen once. V usage is TRBV6-1 and J usage is TRBJ2-6; D gene unclear. Germline V gene sequence: CDR1 MNHNS, CDR2 SASEGT. Trimming took 5 bases from V and 0 from J, leaving 8 bases between them. This CDR3 contains 15 residues. The CDR3 here is CASSLTNSGANVLTF. The CDR3 nucleotides read TGTGCCAGCAGTCTTACAAACTCTGGGGCCAACGTCCTGACTTTC.

This rearrangement joins TRBV7-9 to TRBJ1-2; weak D call: TRBD1 (6 bases). V lost 2 bases and J lost 5, with 12 bases in between. CDR1 SEHNR and CDR2 FQNEAQ come from the germline V gene (reference sequence). This CDR3 is 14 amino acids long. CDR3 coding DNA: TGTGCCAGCAGCTTATCGGGGGCGCTGTATGGCTACACCTTC. This translates into CASSLSGALYGYTF.

The chain recombines TRBV9 with TRBJ1-3; possibly TRBD1 for D (6 bases). Trimming left V 0 bases short and J 1 base short, with 26 bases between. The CDR3 has 21 residues. Germline assignment: CDR1 SGDLS and CDR2 YYNGEE. The CDR3 region is CASSVDGGAQNQEDSGNTIYF. CDR3 sequence (DNA): TGTGCCAGCAGCGTAGACGGGGGGGCCCAAAATCAAGAAGATTCTGGAAACACCATATATTTT.

The rearrangement uses TRBV6-6 and TRBJ1-6; maybe TRBD1 (6 bases). This CDR3 contains 13 residues. CDR1 is MNHNY and CDR2 is SVGAGI in the germline V gene (reference sequence). The V end lost 5 bases, the J end lost 18 bases, and 20 bases lay between the germline ends. The CDR3 sequence is CASSPEGRGRDHF. As DNA, the CDR3 is TGTGCCAGCAGTCCTGAAGGCAGGGGCCGGGACCACTTT.

The chain is built from TRBV27 and TRBJ2-2; 7 bases agree with TRBD2. There are 13 residues in the CDR3. The ends lost 2 bases at V and 6 bases at J; junction bases unmatched: 0. Germline CDR1 and CDR2: MNHEY and SMNVEV (reference sequence). The CDR3 DNA follows: TGTGCCAGCAGTTTAGCGGGAGCCGGGGAGCTGTTTTTT. Amino acids: CASSLAGAGELFF.

This sequence joins TRBV7-9 and TRBJ1-5; TRBD1 matches at 8 bases. Per the germline V gene, CDR1 is SEHNR and CDR2 is FQNEAQ (reference sequence). There are 16 residues in the CDR3. After removal of 5 bases from V and 5 bases from J, the junction contained 11 bases not matched to a gene. CDR3 in amino acids: CASSPMPRTGYQPQHF. The CDR3 coding sequence is TGTGCCAGCAGCCCAATGCCCCGGACAGGGTATCAGCCCCAGCATTTT.

The chain employs TRBV7-2 and TRBJ2-3, with TRBD2 matching over 7 bases. V shed 2 bases, J shed 1 base, and the junction held 12 bases outside the gene matches. The CDR3 sequence is 18 residues long. CDR1 and CDR2 (germline): SGHTA, FQGNSA. The chain's CDR3 is CASSLRSSGSLGTDTQYF. The CDR3 bases are TGTGCCAGCAGCTTAAGGTCTAGCGGAAGCCTAGGCACAGATACGCAGTATTTT.

The V gene is TRBV6-5, the J gene TRBJ1-5, with D hard to call. V gave up 0 bases and J gave up 4 bases, with 13 bases separating them. This CDR3 comprises 16 residues. CDR1 is MNHEY and CDR2 is SVGAGI in the germline V gene. The CDR3 loop reads CASSYSALTPNQPQHF. The CDR3 DNA sequence: TGTGCCAGCAGTTACTCAGCACTAACCCCGAATCAGCCCCAGCATTTT.

J is TRBJ1-1 and V is TRBV18; D is uncertain. This CDR3 has 14 amino acids. Between the trimmed V and J ends, which lost 8 bases and 1 base, there was a span of 14 bases. CDR1 and CDR2 from the germline V gene are KGHSH and LQKENI. The CDR3 nucleotides are TGTGCCAGCCAGAGAGTCCAGACGAACACTGAAGCTTTCTTT. Translated, it gives CASQRVQTNTEAFF.

The chain uses TRBV11-3 and TRBJ2-3, with D perhaps matching TRBD1 (5 bases). The germline V gene encodes CDR1 SGHNT and CDR2 YENEEA. The CDR3 loop spans 15 amino acids. The ends were cut back, 3 bases at V and 2 bases at J, with 12 bases in the middle. This chain's CDR3 is CASSLGRANTDTQYF. CDR3 DNA: TGTGCCAGCAGCTTGGGCAGGGCTAACACAGATACGCAGTATTTT.

Notes on this clone: Mismatch with germline at one junction end may stem from a read error. The chain combines TRBV6-1 with TRBJ2-4, with 7 bases matching TRBD1. The CDR3 has 14 residues. Germline loops: CDR1 MNHNS, CDR2 SASEGT. The CDR3 loop is CASSEAGTVLSVVF. In DNA form, the CDR3 reads TGTGCCAGCAGTGAAGCCGGGACAGTTCTTTCGGTGGTATTC.

The rearrangement links TRBV5-1 to TRBJ2-5, with 8 bases identical to TRBD2. J was trimmed by 0 bases and V by 2 bases; bases with no gene match: 3. Germline V gene data show CDR1 as SGHRS and CDR2 as YFSETQ. The CDR3 loop spans 15 amino acids. The DNA for the CDR3 is TGCGCCAGCAGCTTAGGCGGGGGGTACCAAGAGACCCAGTACTTC. Translation gives CASSLGGGYQETQYF.

This chain connects TRBV5-1 to TRBJ1-4; possible D gene TRBD1, 5 bases. Deletions cut 1 base from V and 8 bases from J, with 15 bases between. CDR3 length: 15 residues. The germline CDR1 and CDR2 sequences are SGHRS and YFSETQ. The CDR3 sequence: CASSLRHQKGEKLFF. The CDR3 bases are TGCGCCAGCAGCTTGCGCCACCAAAAGGGGGAAAAACTGTTTTTT.

This chain connects TRBV28 to TRBJ2-7; 7 nucleotides agree with TRBD2. This CDR3 comprises 14 residues. Germline-derived CDR1 and CDR2 are MDHEN and SYDVKM. After removal of 8 bases from V and 0 bases from J, the junction contained 7 bases not matched to a gene. The CDR3 DNA reads TGTGCCAGCTCCTGGGGCGGGAGCTCCTACGAGCAGTACTTC. This translates into CASSWGGSSYEQYF.

For this clone: The CDR3 does not end in the conserved phenylalanine or tryptophan, so this is likely a read error. The V call is TRBV18, the J call TRBJ1-2; possible D gene TRBD1, 5 bases. V was cut by 3 bases and J by 1 base, with 15 bases left in between. The length of the CDR3 is 16 residues. Germline V gene data show CDR1 as KGHSH and CDR2 as LQKENI. In DNA form, the CDR3 reads TGTGCCAGCTCACCGCCCGTGACGGGACGTAACTATGGCTACACCTCC. Translation gives CASSPPVTGRNYGYTS.

The gene calls are TRBV6-5 and TRBJ1-1; D call uncertain. The CDR3 consists of 11 residues. In germline, CDR1 is MNHEY, CDR2 SVGAGI. Between the trimmed V and J ends, which lost 3 bases and 5 bases, there was a span of 4 bases. The CDR3 bases are TGTGCCAGCAGTTATCGAACTGAAGCTTTCTTT. This encodes CASSYRTEAFF.

The rearrangement links TRBV7-9 to TRBJ1-1; possible D gene TRBD1, 6 bases. Germline V gives CDR1 SEHNR, CDR2 FQNEAQ (reference sequence). V was clipped by 7 bases and J by 4 bases, with 16 bases between them. CDR3 length: 14 residues. CDR3 bases: TGTGCCAGCACCCCTACAGGGTTGACCACTGAAGCTTTCTTT. It encodes CASTPTGLTTEAFF.

The rearrangement joins TRBV11-2 to TRBJ1-5; D is unresolved. The CDR3 runs 13 residues. Germline CDR1 and CDR2: SGHAT and FQNNGV. Deletions cut 5 bases from V and 6 bases from J, with 11 bases between. CDR3 sequence: CASSPTPLQPQHF. The CDR3 DNA sequence: TGTGCCAGCAGCCCTACCCCACTTCAGCCCCAGCATTTT. Full variable domain (missing parts from reference TRBV11-2 and TRBJ1-5): EAGVAQSPRYKIIEKRQSVAFWCNPISGHATLYWYQQILGQGPKLLIQFQNNGVVDDSQLPKDRFSAERLKGVDSTLKIQPAKLEDSAVYLCASSPTPLQPQHFGDGTRLSIL.

J is TRBJ2-7 and V is TRBV6-6; D remains ambiguous. This CDR3 comprises 12 residues. V was pared by 6 bases and J by 0 bases, with 6 bases between. The V gene's germline CDR1 is MNHNY and CDR2 SVGAGI (reference sequence). The CDR3 loop is CASSSGSYEQYF. The CDR3 DNA reads TGTGCCAGCAGCTCCGGCTCCTACGAGCAGTACTTC.

The chain employs TRBV28 and TRBJ2-7, with D uncertain. The CDR3 loop spans 14 amino acids. Trimming took 2 bases from V and 2 from J, leaving 10 bases between them. Germline-derived CDR1 and CDR2 are MDHEN and SYDVKM. The CDR3 nucleotides read TGTGCCAGCAGTTTAACGGACCTCACCTACGAGCAGTACTTC. Encoded protein: CASSLTDLTYEQYF.